This T cell receptor beta chain emerged from a study of CD8+ T cells in alopecia areata (dated by TCRdb to between 2018 and 2020). Context from the whole study: The treated patients, all with moderate-to-severe alopecia areata, were enrolled in an open-label pilot trial of oral tofacitinib given at 5 to 10 mg twice daily. Amplification of TCRbeta CDR3 regions was done by immunoSEQ multiplex PCR using 35 Vbeta forward primers and 13 Jbeta reverse primers. Biopsies were taken from tofacitinib-treated patients at baseline and at 4 and 24 weeks of treatment, and a later scalp biopsy was taken in several of the tofacitinib-treated patients. In humans, TCRbeta sequencing was performed on scalp tissue and on sorted CD4+ and CD8+ peripheral blood T cells from healthy controls and from patients with patchy or totalis/universalis alopecia areata. Clonality in the scalp was compared among normal scalp (n=4), patchy alopecia areata scalp (n=8), and alopecia totalis/universalis scalp (n=8). RNA was obtained with the PAXgene miRNA kit for fixed scalp, the miRNeasy kit for PBMCs, and the RNeasy kit for mouse skin. In both human patients and the C3H/HeJ mouse model, the study applied high-throughput TCRbeta sequencing to look at T cell clonal expansion in alopecia areata. Tofacitinib was given for 6 to 18 months, followed by 6 months of follow-up off drug to assess delayed response and recurrence.

The time point label, as the study defines it: baseline before oral tofacitinib. Lesional scalp punch biopsies and peripheral blood were collected from alopecia areata patients. PBMCs were isolated by density centrifugation and stained for CD3, CD4 and CD8, and CD4+ and CD8+ T cells were sorted on a FACSAria. Concerning this clone itself: Its binding antigen is unknown. Base qualities are not at hand, and no much larger clone is one base apart.

Results and caveats for the whole study, not just this receptor: Scalp TCR repertoire analysis is complicated because resident alphabeta T cells in normal human skin are also sequenced, whereas mouse skin is dominated by gammadelta T cells. Shared TCR sequences between patients were less evident than in mice, which may be partly attributable to HLA diversity in the patient population. Lesional scalp, especially in alopecia totalis/universalis, showed higher clonality and more expanded CD8+ clones than normal scalp, suggesting antigenic drive.

V ends up 0 bases short and J 3 bases short, with an unmatched junction base count of 1. The CDR3 holds 14 amino acids from the cysteine to the phenylalanine. The sequence is cut down to CDR3 DNA, 42 bases in frame from base 1. The CDR1 and CDR2 encoded by the germline V gene are MGHRA and YSYEKL. Preparation of the library involved the immunoSEQ multiplex PCR assay. RNA was extracted from all samples and reverse transcribed into cDNA, which served as template for TCR sequencing. SuperScript III was used for first-strand cDNA synthesis, primed with a 2:1 mix of oligo-dT and random hexamers. A synthetic immune receptor repertoire was used to measure amplification bias, and any remaining bias was corrected computationally. The source study handled its data this way. After raw reads were preprocessed to remove errors, the CDR3 was defined following IMGT conventions as running from the conserved cysteine to phenylalanine. Clonality was computed as 1 minus the Shannon entropy, with the entropy normalized by log2 of the number of productive unique TCRs. CD4 or CD8 identity of scalp clones was inferred by cross-referencing scalp TCRbeta sequences with sorted blood CD4 and CD8 repertoires. In TCRdb, the immuneACCESS table is reduced to in-frame sequences with V and J assigned. These tables do not hold every clone; where another copy was compared, an unresolved V gene accounts for under half, and the others remain unexplained. That table supplies the V and J calls and clone size; D and trimming were determined from the DNA. The sample yields approximately 66,000 clones; under 75% were counted once. Over 15% of the sample rests with the top ten.

The sample in question was CD8+ T cells sorted from blood, obtained at week 0. This receptor was identified in a human donor with alopecia areata. The sequence links TRBV4-1 to TRBJ2-7, with TRBD2 identical over 8 junction bases. The nucleotides are TGCGCCAGCAGCCAAGAGGGGACTAGCTACGAGCAGTACTTC. Translated, this gives CASSQEGTSYEQYF.